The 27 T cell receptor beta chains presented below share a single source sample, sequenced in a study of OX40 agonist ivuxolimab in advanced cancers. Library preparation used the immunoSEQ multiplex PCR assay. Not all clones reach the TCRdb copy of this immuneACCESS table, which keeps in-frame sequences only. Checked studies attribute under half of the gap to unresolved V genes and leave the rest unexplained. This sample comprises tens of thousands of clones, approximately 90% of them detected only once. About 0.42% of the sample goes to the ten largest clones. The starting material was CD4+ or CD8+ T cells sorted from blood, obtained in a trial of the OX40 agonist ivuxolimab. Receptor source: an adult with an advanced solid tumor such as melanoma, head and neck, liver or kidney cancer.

The CDR3 coding sequence is TGTGCCAGCAGCTTACAGGTTTTTGGTGAGCAGTTCTTC. This codes for CASSLQVFGEQFF. This sequence joins TRBV7-2 and TRBJ2-1; the D is unclear. Germline assignment: CDR1 SGHTA and CDR2 FQGNSA. The length of the CDR3 is 13 residues. V was clipped by 2 bases and J by 9 bases, with 11 bases between them.

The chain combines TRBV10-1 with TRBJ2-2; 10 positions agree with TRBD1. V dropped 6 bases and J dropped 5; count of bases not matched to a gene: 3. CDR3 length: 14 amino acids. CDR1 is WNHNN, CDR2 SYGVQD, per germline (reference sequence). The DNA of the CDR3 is TGCGCCAGCAGGCCGGGACAGGGGACCGGGGAGCTGTTTTTT. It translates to CASRPGQGTGELFF.

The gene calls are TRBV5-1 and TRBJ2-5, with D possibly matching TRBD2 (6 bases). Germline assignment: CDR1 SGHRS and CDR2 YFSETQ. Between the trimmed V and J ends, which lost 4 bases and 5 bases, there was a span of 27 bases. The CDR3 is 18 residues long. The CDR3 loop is CASSRTESGRGFLETQYF. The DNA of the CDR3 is TGCGCCAGCAGCCGCACGGAGTCAGGCCGGGGGTTCCTGGAGACCCAGTACTTC.

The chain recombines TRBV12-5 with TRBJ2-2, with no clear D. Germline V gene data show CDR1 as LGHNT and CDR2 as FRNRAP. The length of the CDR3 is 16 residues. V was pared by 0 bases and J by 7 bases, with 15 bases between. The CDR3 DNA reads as TGTGCTAGTGGTTTGGTAGGCACTCCTCCTGTCGGGGAGCTGTTTTTT. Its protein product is CASGLVGTPPVGELFF.

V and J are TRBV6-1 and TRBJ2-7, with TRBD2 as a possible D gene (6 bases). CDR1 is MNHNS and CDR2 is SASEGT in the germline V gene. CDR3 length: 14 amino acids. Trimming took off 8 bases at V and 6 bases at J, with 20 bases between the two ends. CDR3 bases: TGTGCCAGCGGCCCCACCTGGGAGGCGAGCGAGCAGTACTTC. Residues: CASGPTWEASEQYF.

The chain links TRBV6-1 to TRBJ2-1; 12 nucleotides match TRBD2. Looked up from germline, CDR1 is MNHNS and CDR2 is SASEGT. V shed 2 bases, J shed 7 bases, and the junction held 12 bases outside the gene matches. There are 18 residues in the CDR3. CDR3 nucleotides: TGTGCCAGCAGTGAACGTCAGTTCGGGACTAGCGGGTTTAATGAGCAGTTCTTC. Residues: CASSERQFGTSGFNEQFF.

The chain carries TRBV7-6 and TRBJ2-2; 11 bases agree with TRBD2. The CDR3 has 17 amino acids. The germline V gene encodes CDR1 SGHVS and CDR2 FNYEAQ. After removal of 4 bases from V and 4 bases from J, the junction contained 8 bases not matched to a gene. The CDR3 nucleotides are TGTGCCAGCAGCTCCGCCACTAGCGGGAGTTTCACCGGGGAGCTGTTTTTT. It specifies CASSSATSGSFTGELFF.

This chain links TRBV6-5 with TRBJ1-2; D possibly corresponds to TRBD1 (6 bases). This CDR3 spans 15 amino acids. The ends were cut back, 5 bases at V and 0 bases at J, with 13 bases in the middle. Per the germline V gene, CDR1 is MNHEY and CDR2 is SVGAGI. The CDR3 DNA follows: TGTGCCAGCAGTGGCACAGGGTTAGCTAACTATGGCTACACCTTC. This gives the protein CASSGTGLANYGYTF.

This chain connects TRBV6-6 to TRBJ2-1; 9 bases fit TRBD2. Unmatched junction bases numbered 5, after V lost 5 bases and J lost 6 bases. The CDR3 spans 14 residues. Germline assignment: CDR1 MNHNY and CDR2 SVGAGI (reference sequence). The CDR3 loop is CASSPSAGGNEQFF. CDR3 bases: TGTGCCAGCAGTCCATCAGCGGGAGGCAATGAGCAGTTCTTC.

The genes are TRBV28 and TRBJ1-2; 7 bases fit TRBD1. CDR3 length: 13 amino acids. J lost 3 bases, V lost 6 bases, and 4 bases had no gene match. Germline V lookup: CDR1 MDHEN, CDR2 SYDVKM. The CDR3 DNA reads TGTGCCAGCAGAACCGGGACAGACTATGGCTACACCTTC. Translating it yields CASRTGTDYGYTF.

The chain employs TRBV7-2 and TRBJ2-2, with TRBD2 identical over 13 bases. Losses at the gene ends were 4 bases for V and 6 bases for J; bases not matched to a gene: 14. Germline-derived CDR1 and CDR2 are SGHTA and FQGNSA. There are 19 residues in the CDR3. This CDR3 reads CASSSRPGTSGTFPGELFF. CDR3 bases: TGTGCCAGCAGCTCGAGGCCCGGGACTAGCGGGACATTCCCCGGGGAGCTGTTTTTT.

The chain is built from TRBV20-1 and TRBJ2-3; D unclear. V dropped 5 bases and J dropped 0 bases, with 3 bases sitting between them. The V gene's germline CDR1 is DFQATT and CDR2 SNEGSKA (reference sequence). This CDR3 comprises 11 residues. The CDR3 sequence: CSAGSTDTQYF. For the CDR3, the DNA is TGCAGTGCTGGAAGCACAGATACGCAGTATTTT.

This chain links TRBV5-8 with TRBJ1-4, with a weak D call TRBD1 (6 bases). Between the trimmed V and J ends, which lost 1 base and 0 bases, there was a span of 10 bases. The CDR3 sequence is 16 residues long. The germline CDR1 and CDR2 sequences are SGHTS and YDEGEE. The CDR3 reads CASSLPGASTNEKLFF. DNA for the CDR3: TGTGCCAGCAGCTTGCCAGGGGCTTCAACTAATGAAAAACTGTTTTTT.

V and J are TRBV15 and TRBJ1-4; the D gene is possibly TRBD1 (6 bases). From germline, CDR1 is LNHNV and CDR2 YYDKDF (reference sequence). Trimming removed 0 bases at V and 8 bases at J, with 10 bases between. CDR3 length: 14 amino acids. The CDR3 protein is CATSRDTGNEKLFF. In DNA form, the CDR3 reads TGTGCCACCAGCAGAGATACAGGGAACGAAAAACTGTTTTTT.

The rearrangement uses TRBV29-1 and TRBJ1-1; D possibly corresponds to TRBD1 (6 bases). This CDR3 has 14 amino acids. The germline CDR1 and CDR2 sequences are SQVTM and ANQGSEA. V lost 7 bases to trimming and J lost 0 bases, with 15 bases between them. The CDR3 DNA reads TGCAGCGCCAGGGATGGACAGCTGAACACTGAAGCTTTCTTT. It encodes CSARDGQLNTEAFF.

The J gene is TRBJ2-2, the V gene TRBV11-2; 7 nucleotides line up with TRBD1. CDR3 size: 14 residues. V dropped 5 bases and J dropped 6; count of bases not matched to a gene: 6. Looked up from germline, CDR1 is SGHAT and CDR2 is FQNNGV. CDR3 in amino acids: CASSTRQGAGELFF. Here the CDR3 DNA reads TGTGCCAGCAGCACACGACAGGGTGCCGGGGAGCTGTTTTTT. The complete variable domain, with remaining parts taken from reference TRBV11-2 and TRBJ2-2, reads EAGVAQSPRYKIIEKRQSVAFWCNPISGHATLYWYQQILGQGPKLLIQFQNNGVVDDSQLPKDRFSAERLKGVDSTLKIQPAKLEDSAVYLCASSTRQGAGELFFGEGSRLTVL.

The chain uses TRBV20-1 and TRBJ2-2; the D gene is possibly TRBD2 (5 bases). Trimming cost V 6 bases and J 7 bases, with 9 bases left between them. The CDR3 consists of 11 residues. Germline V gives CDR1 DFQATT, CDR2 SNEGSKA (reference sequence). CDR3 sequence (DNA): TGCAGTGCCCGGAGGTACGGGGAGCTGTTTTTT. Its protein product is CSARRYGELFF.

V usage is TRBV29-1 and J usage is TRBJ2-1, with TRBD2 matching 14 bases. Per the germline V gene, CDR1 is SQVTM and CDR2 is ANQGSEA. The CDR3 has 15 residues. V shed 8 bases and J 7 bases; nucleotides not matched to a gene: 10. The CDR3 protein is CSYITGTSGRNEQFF. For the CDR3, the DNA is TGCAGCTATATAACCGGGACTAGCGGGAGAAATGAGCAGTTCTTC.

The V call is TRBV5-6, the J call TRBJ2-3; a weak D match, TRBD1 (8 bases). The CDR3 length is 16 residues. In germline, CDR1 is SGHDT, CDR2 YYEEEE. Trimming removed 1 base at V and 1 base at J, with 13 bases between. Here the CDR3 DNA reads TGTGCCAGCAGCTTGAGGGGGGGACAGGGCACAGATACGCAGTATTTT. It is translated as CASSLRGGQGTDTQYF.

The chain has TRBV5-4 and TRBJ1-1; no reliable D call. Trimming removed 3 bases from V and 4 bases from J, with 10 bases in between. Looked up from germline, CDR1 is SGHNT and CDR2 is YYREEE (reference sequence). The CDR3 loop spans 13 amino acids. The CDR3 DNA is TGTGCCAGCAGCTGGGAGAAGGGCACTGAAGCTTTCTTT. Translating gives CASSWEKGTEAFF.

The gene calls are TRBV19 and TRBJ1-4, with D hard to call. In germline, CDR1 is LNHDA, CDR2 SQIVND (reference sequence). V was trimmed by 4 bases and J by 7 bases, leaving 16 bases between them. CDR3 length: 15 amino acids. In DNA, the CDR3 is TGTGCCAGTAGTACATCGCCGGACGGATCTGAAAAACTGTTTTTT. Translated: CASSTSPDGSEKLFF. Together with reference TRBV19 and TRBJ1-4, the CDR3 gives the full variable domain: DGGITQSPKYLFRKEGQNVTLSCEQNLNHDAMYWYRQDPGQGLRLIYYSQIVNDFQKGDIAEGYSVSREKKESFPLTVTSAQKNPTAFYLCASSTSPDGSEKLFFGSGTQLSVL.

Written as DNA, the CDR3 is TGTGCCAGCAGCGTAGCTGGGGGGGGTGCTAGCGGGAACACAGATACGCAGTATTTT. It yields the protein CASSVAGGGASGNTDTQYF. The rearrangement links TRBV9 to TRBJ2-3; 9 nucleotides line up with TRBD2. Germline CDR1 is SGDLS and CDR2 is YYNGEE. The CDR3 totals 19 residues. V shed 0 bases, J shed 2 bases, and the junction held 13 bases outside the gene matches.

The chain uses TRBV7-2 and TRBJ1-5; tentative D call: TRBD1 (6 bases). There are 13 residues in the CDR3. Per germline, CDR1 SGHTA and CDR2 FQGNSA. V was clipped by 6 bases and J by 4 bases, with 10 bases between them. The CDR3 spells CASSSQGNQPQHF. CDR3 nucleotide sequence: TGTGCCAGCAGTTCTCAGGGGAATCAGCCCCAGCATTTT.

The CDR3 sequence: CASSDEGGSQPQHF. CDR3 nucleotide sequence: TGTGCCAGCAGTGACGAAGGGGGGAGTCAGCCCCAGCATTTT. This chain uses TRBV6-4 with TRBJ1-5, with a weak D call TRBD1 (6 bases). The CDR3 runs to 14 residues. V dropped 2 bases and J dropped 6 bases, with 11 bases sitting between them. Germline V lookup: CDR1 MRHNA, CDR2 SNTAGT.

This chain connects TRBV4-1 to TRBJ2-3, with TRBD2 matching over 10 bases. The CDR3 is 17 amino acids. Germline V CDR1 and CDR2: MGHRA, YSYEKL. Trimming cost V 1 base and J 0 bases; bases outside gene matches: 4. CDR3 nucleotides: TGCGCCAGCAGCCAAGCTGGGACTAGCGAGAGCACAGATACGCAGTATTTT. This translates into CASSQAGTSESTDTQYF.

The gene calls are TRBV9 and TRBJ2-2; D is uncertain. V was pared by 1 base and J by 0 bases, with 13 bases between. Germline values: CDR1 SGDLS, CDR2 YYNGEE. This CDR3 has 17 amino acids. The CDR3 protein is CASSVLPLGTNTGELFF. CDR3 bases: TGTGCCAGCAGCGTACTCCCACTTGGGACGAACACCGGGGAGCTGTTTTTT.

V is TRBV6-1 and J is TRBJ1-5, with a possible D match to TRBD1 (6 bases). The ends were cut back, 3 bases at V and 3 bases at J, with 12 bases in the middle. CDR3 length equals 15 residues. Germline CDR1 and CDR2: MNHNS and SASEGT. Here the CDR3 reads CASSEAGHSNQPQHF. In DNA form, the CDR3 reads TGTGCCAGCAGTGAGGCGGGACACTCCAATCAGCCCCAGCATTTT.